The source of this T cell receptor (beta chain) is a study of blood T cell repertoires in COVID-19. The overall study: The samples span acute and convalescent COVID-19 from the United States, Italy and Spain.

Libraries were prepared by immunoSEQ multiplex PCR; TCRdb keeps only in-frame clonotypes and omits some of them. In the table there are roughly 130,000 clones, more than 70% of which are singletons. The trim removed 0 bases at V and 4 bases at J, leaving 2 bases unmatched. This CDR3 is built from 16 residues. Germline V gene data show CDR1 as MDHEN and CDR2 as SYDVKM. This chain connects TRBV28 to TRBJ2-1; 11 bases agree with TRBD2. This clonotype originated in a middle-aged man with acute COVID-19. Material for sequencing was PBMCs or T cells enriched from blood (not recorded which). The CDR3 DNA reads as TGTGCCAGCAGTTTATGGGGACTAGCGGAATACAATGAGCAGTTCTTC. This codes for CASSLWGLAEYNEQFF.